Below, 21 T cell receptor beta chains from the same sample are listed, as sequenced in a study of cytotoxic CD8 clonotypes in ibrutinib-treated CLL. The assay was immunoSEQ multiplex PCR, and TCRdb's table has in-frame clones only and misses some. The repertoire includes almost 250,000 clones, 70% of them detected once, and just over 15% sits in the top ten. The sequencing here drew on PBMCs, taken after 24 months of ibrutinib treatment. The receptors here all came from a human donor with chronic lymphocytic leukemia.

The CDR3 DNA reads TGTGCCAGCAGCCACCAGTACATTCAGTACTTC. Translated, it gives CASSHQYIQYF. The chain is built from TRBV7-2 and TRBJ2-4; D remains unclear. Germline V gene sequence: CDR1 SGHTA, CDR2 FQGNSA. This CDR3 spans 11 amino acids. With 5 bases removed from V and 8 bases from J, the gap between germline ends came to 7 bases. Filled out from reference TRBV7-2 and TRBJ2-4, the complete variable domain reads GAGVSQSPSNKVTEKGKDVELRCDPISGHTALYWYRQSLGQGLEFLIYFQGNSAPDKSGLPSDRFSAERTGGSVSTLTIQRTQQEDSAVYLCASSHQYIQYFGAGTRLSVL.

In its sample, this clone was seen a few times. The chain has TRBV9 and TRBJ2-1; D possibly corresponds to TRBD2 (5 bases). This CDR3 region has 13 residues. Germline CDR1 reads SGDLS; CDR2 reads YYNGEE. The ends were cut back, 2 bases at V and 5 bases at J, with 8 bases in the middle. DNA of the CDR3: TGTGCCAGCAGCGTCAATAGCGACAATGAGCAGTTCTTC. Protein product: CASSVNSDNEQFF.

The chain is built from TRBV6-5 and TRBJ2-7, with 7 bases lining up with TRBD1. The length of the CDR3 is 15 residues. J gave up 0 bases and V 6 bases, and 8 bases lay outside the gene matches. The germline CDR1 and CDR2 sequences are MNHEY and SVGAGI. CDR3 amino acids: CASSRETGSSYEQYF. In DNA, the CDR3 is TGTGCCAGCAGCCGAGAGACAGGGTCCTCCTACGAGCAGTACTTC.

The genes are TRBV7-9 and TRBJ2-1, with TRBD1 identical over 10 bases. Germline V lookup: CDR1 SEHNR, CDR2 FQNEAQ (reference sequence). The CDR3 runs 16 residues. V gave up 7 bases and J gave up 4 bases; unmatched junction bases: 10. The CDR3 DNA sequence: TGTGCCAGCACGATCACCCAGGACAGGGGGTACAATGAGCAGTTCTTC. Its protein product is CASTITQDRGYNEQFF. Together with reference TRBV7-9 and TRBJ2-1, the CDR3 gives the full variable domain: DTGVSQNPRHKITKRGQNVTFRCDPISEHNRLYWYRQTLGQGPEFLTYFQNEAQLEKSRLLSDRFSAERPKGSFSTLEIQRTEQGDSAMYLCASTITQDRGYNEQFFGPGTRLTVL.

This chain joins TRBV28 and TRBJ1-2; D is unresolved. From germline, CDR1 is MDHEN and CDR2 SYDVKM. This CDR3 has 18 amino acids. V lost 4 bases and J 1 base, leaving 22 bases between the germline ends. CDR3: CASSSPRSVRSHNYGYTF. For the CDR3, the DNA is TGTGCCAGCAGTTCCCCCCGTTCGGTCCGTTCACATAACTATGGCTACACCTTC.

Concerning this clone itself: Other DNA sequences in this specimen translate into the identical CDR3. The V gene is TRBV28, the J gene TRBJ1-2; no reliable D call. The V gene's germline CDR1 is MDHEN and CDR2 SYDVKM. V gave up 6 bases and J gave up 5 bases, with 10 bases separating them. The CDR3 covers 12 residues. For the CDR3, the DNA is TGTGCCAGCAGCCCGGGAGTTTATGGCTACACCTTC. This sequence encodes CASSPGVYGYTF.

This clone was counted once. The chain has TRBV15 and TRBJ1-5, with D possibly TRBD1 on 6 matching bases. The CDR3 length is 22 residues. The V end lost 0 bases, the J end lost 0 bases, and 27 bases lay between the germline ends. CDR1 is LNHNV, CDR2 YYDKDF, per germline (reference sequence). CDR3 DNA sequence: TGTGCCACCAGCAGAGATCGCGCCGGGGGGGCTCAAGGGCGATCTAGCAATCAGCCCCAGCATTTT. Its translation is CATSRDRAGGAQGRSSNQPQHF.

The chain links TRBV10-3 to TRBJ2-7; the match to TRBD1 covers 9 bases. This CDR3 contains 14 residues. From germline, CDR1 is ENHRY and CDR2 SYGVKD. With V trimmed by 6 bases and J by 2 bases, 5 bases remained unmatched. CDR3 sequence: CAISPRDRAYEQYF. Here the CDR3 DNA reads TGTGCCATCAGCCCTCGGGACAGGGCCTACGAGCAGTACTTC.

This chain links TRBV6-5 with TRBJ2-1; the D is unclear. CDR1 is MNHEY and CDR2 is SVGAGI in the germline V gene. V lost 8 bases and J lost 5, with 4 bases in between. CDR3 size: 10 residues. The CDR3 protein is CASGNNEQFF. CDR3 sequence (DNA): TGTGCCAGCGGGAACAATGAGCAGTTCTTC.

The CDR3 nucleotides read TGCGCCAGCAGCTTGCTTCCAGGGGCGAACACCGGGGAGCTGTTTTTT. Its protein is CASSLLPGANTGELFF. The chain is built from TRBV5-1 and TRBJ2-2; a weak D match, TRBD1 (6 bases). V gave up 1 base and J gave up 0 bases, with 10 bases separating them. CDR1 is SGHRS and CDR2 is YFSETQ in the germline V gene. The CDR3 loop spans 16 amino acids. Filled out from reference TRBV5-1 and TRBJ2-2, the complete variable domain reads KAGVTQTPRYLIKTRGQQVTLSCSPISGHRSVSWYQQTPGQGLQFLFEYFSETQRNKGNFPGRFSGRQFSNSRSEMNVSTLELGDSALYLCASSLLPGANTGELFFGEGSRLTVL.

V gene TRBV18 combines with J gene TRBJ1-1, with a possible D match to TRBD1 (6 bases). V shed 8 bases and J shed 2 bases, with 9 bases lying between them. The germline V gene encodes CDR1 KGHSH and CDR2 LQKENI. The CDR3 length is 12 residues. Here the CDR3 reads CASQQGNTEAFF. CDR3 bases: TGTGCCAGCCAACAGGGCAACACTGAAGCTTTCTTT.

CDR3 DNA sequence: TGTGCCAGCAGATCCCGACTAGGGCGTGAGCAGTTCTTC. Its translation is CASRSRLGREQFF. This chain uses TRBV6-5 with TRBJ2-1; tentative D call: TRBD2 (6 bases). The ends were cut back, 6 bases at V and 9 bases at J, with 15 bases in the middle. From germline, CDR1 is MNHEY and CDR2 SVGAGI. CDR3 length: 13 amino acids.

In nucleotides, the CDR3 is TGTGCCAGCAGTTTAGGCAGGAATAATCAGCCCCAGCATTTT. Amino acids: CASSLGRNNQPQHF. This sequence joins TRBV28 and TRBJ1-5; D is uncertain. This CDR3 contains 14 residues. Germline-derived CDR1 and CDR2 are MDHEN and SYDVKM. Trimming pared 2 bases from V and 4 bases from J, leaving 9 bases between.

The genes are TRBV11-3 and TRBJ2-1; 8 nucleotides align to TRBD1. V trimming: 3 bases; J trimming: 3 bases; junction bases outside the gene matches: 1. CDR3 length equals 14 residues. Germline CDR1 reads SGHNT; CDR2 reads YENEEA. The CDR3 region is CASSLGQDYNEQFF. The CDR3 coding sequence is TGTGCCAGCAGCTTGGGACAGGACTACAATGAGCAGTTCTTC.

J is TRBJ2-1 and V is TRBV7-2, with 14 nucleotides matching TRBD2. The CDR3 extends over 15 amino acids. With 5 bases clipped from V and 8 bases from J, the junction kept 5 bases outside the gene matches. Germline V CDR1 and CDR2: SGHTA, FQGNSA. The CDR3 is CASSPRLAGGDEQFF. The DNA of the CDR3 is TGTGCCAGCAGCCCCCGACTAGCGGGAGGGGATGAGCAGTTCTTC.

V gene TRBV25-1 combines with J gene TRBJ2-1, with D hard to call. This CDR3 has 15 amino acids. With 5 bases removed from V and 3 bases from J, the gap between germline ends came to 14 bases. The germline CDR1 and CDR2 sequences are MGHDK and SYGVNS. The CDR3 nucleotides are TGTGCCAGCAGTTCCGGTATGGGGAACTACAATGAGCAGTTCTTC. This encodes CASSSGMGNYNEQFF.

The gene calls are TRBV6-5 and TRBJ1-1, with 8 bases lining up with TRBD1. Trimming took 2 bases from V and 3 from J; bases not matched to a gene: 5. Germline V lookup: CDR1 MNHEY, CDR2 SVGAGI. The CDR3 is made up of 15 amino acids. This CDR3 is CASSYLDRGYTEAFF. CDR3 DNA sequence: TGTGCCAGCAGTTACCTCGACAGGGGATACACTGAAGCTTTCTTT.

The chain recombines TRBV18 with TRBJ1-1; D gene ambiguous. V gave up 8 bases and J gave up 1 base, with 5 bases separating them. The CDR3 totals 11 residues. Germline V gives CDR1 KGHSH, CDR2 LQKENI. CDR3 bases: TGTGCCAGCACTAGGAACACTGAAGCTTTCTTT. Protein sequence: CASTRNTEAFF. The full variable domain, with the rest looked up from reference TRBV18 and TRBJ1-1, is NAGVMQNPRHLVRRRGQEARLRCSPMKGHSHVYWYRQLPEEGLKFMVYLQKENIIDESGMPKERFSAEFPKEGPSILRIQQVVRGDSAAYFCASTRNTEAFFGQGTRLTVV.

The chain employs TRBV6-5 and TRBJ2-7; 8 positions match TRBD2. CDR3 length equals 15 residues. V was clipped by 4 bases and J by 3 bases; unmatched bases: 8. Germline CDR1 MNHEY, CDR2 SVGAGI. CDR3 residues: CASSLYSGADYEQYF. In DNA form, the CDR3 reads TGTGCCAGCAGTTTGTATAGCGGGGCGGACTACGAGCAGTACTTC.

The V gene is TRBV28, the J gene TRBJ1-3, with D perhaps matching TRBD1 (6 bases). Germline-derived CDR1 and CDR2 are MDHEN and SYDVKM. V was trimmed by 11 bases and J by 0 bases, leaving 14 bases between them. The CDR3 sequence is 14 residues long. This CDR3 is CACEGGLSGNTIYF. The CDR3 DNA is TGTGCCTGTGAGGGGGGACTCTCTGGAAACACCATATATTTT.

DNA for the CDR3: TGTGCCAGCAGCGGCACCGCGACGGGGCCGGGTTTCACTGAAGCTTTCTTT. Translating it yields CASSGTATGPGFTEAFF. The rearrangement uses TRBV7-9 and TRBJ1-1; D is possibly TRBD1 (5 bases). Germline V gives CDR1 SEHNR, CDR2 FQNEAQ (reference sequence). The CDR3 extends over 17 amino acids. V shed 5 bases and J shed 4 bases, with 23 bases lying between them.